Listed below are T cell receptor beta chains from one sample, sequenced in a study of cytomegalovirus exposure and HLA in healthy donors. Profiled with immunoSEQ multiplex PCR; TCRdb holds only in-frame clones, not every one. The repertoire consists of some 150,000 clones, with 80% occurring once and the leading ten covering roughly 9%. Sequenced input: PBMCs. The source of these receptors is a man aged 18 to 29 in good health and CMV-seropositive. CDR3s include the opening cysteine and the closing phenylalanine or tryptophan. A D gene is named only where the DNA matches it firmly. Where a row states a size, it is once, few, many or the class of an expanded clone; other rows omit it.

V	J	D	size	DNA	CDR3
TRBV9	TRBJ2-2	-	few	TGTGCCAGCAGCGTAGCACTGGGAGGCGCCGGGGAGCTGTTTTTT	CASSVALGGAGELFF
TRBV6-1	TRBJ1-5	TRBD1	-	TGTGCCAGCAGTGTAGACAGGGTTAGCAATCAGCCCCAGCATTTT	CASSVDRVSNQPQHF
TRBV12-2	TRBJ2-3	-	-	TGTGCAAGTCGCTTAGCGCAGGGGGCCGGGGATTGGACGCAGTATTTT	CASRLAQGAGDWTQYF
TRBV5-4	TRBJ2-5	-	-	TGTGCCAGCAGCATGCCGGCGGAAGAGACCCAGTACTTC	CASSMPAEETQYF
TRBV6-5	TRBJ1-5	TRBD1	-	TGTGCCAGCAGTATGGGACAGCACAATCAGCCCCAGCATTTT	CASSMGQHNQPQHF
TRBV2	TRBJ2-4	-	few	TGTGCCAGCAGACTTAGGACGGAAAAACGGGGCAAAAACATTCAGTACTTC	CASRLRTEKRGKNIQYF
TRBV7-2	TRBJ2-7	TRBD2	-	TGTGCCAGCAGCTTAGCTAGCGGGGAATCCTACGAGCAGTACTTC	CASSLASGESYEQYF
TRBV10-1	TRBJ1-6	-	-	TGCGCCATCCAGGACAGTTATAATTCACCCCTCCACTTT	CAIQDSYNSPLHF
TRBV4-3	TRBJ2-7	-	-	TGCGCCAGCAGCCAAGAAAACAGGGACCCCTACGAGCAGTACTTC	CASSQENRDPYEQYF
TRBV6-6	TRBJ1-2	-	-	TGTGCCAGCAGCCCAAAGCCGAACTATGGCTACACCTTC	CASSPKPNYGYTF
TRBV5-6	TRBJ1-2	-	few	TGTGCCAGCAGCTTGGCCCCGACAGCCTATGGCTACACCTTC	CASSLAPTAYGYTF
TRBV5-1	TRBJ2-2	-	-	TGCGCCAGCAGCCCCACTTCGTCGCGGGGTCCCGGCGGGGAGCTGTTTTTT	CASSPTSSRGPGGELFF
TRBV5-4	TRBJ2-3	TRBD2	-	TGTGCCAGCAGCCGAACCGGGACTAGCGGGAGGGCTGGGGCCACAGATACGCAGTATTTT	CASSRTGTSGRAGATDTQYF
TRBV2	TRBJ2-1	-	once	TGTGCCAGCAGCGTCACTTCATATGAGCAGTTCTTC	CASSVTSYEQFF
TRBV14	TRBJ1-2	-	-	TGTGCCAGCAGCCAAGAATTACCCGGGTCGCGGGGCTATGGCTACACCTTC	CASSQELPGSRGYGYTF
TRBV4-3	TRBJ2-1	TRBD2	-	TGCGCCAGCAGCCGAACTAGCGGGGGGGCGAATCACAATGAGCAGTTCTTC	CASSRTSGGANHNEQFF
TRBV6-5	TRBJ1-1	TRBD1	-	TGTGCCAGCAAACCCGGGACAGCGGGTTCTGAAGCTTTCTTT	CASKPGTAGSEAFF
TRBV18	TRBJ2-7	TRBD1	-	TGTGCCAGCTCACAATTACCGGGACAGGGGCCCTACGAGCAGTACTTC	CASSQLPGQGPYEQYF
TRBV5-4	TRBJ2-1	-	-	TGTGCCAGCAGCTTACCGGACAGAACAAATGAGCAGTTCTTC	CASSLPDRTNEQFF
TRBV14	TRBJ1-1	-	-	TGTGCCAGCAGCCAAGATGAATGGGGCGAAGAAGCCTTCTTT	CASSQDEWGEEAFF
TRBV19	TRBJ1-5	-	once	TGTGCCAGTAGAGCCCCCCGAGACAGGAGTAATCAGCCCCAGCATTTT	CASRAPRDRSNQPQHF
TRBV19	TRBJ1-2	-	-	TGTGCCAGTAGTATTCAGAGGGACTATGGCTACACCTTC	CASSIQRDYGYTF
TRBV14	TRBJ2-3	-	-	TGTGCCAGCAGCCGGCTACGGGTCCCCGCTAGCACAGATACGCAGTATTTT	CASSRLRVPASTDTQYF
TRBV5-1	TRBJ1-2	-	-	TGCGCCAGCAGCGGCCAATTTGGGGGGTCAGTTCCAGGTCCCTATGGCTACACCTTC	CASSGQFGGSVPGPYGYTF
TRBV9	TRBJ1-2	-	-	TGTGCCAGCAGCGTAGTAGCCAGGGGCCCGCGGGAGGGCTATGGCTACACCTTC	CASSVVARGPREGYGYTF
TRBV19	TRBJ2-1	-	once	TGTGCCAGTAGTACCAACAATGAGCAGTTCTTC	CASSTNNEQFF
TRBV27	TRBJ1-2	-	-	TGTGCCAGCAGTTTCAAGGCCTCAGGAGGCTACACCTTC	CASSFKASGGYTF
TRBV5-1	TRBJ1-1	TRBD1	-	TGCGCCAGCAGCTTCGGGACAGGTTTGAACACTGAAGCTTTCTTT	CASSFGTGLNTEAFF
TRBV27	TRBJ1-6	TRBD1	-	TGTGCCAGCAGTTTGGCTCACAGGGGAATAACCTATAATTCACCCCTCCACTTT	CASSLAHRGITYNSPLHF
TRBV7-9	TRBJ2-1	-	-	TGTGCCAGCAGCCAAACCGGGACTTCCCGTCTTGAGCAGTTCTTC	CASSQTGTSRLEQFF
TRBV19	TRBJ1-2	-	-	TGTGCCAGTAAAGCTTATGAGGGGGTCGGTGGCTACACCTTC	CASKAYEGVGGYTF
TRBV19	TRBJ1-5	TRBD1	-	TGTGCCAGTAGTACCCTCATTCCACCGGGGACAGATAATAGCAATCAGCCCCAGCATTTT	CASSTLIPPGTDNSNQPQHF